This T cell receptor beta chain stems from a study of blood T cell repertoires in COVID-19. About the study: The United States, Italy and Spain provided the acute and convalescent COVID-19 samples. PBMCs, B-cell-depleted T cells, or T cells provided the cDNA or gDNA that made up the material.

As processed by the authors: Cell counts per sample came from amplifying reference gene primers. The repertoire was sequenced with immunoSEQ multiplex PCR; TCRdb's copy has only in-frame clones and lacks some. For V, J and clone size, that table is used; D and trimming come from the DNA. This table has under 200,000 clones, about 85% appearing once. The CDR3 has 12 residues. Trimming left V 4 bases short and J 16 bases short, with 16 bases between. Germline values: CDR1 KGHDR, CDR2 SFDVKD. This sequence originates from a woman of 80 years or more with acute or convalescent COVID-19. This rearrangement joins TRBV24-1 to TRBJ2-1, with D tentatively TRBD1 (5 bases). Source material: peripheral blood. CDR3 DNA sequence: TGTGCCACCAGTGACCGTACAGGAATGGAATTCTTC. As protein: CATSDRTGMEFF.